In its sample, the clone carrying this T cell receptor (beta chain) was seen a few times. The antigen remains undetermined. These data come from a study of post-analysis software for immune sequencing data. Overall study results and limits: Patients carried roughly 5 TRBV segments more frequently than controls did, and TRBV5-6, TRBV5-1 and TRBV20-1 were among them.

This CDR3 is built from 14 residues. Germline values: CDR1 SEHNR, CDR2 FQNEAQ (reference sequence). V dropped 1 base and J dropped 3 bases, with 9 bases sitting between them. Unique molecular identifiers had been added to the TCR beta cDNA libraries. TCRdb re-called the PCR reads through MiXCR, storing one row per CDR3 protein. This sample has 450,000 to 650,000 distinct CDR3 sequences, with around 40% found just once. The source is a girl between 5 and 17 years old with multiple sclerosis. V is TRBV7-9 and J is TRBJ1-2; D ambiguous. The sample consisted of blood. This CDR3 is CASSLEDGYYGYTF. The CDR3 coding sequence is TGTGCCAGCAGCTTAGAGGACGGATACTATGGCTACACCTTC.